The TCR beta chain described here comes from a study of cytomegalovirus exposure and HLA in healthy donors. The V gene lost 1 base and the J gene lost 4 bases, with 13 bases spanning the gap. The CDR3 consists of 16 residues. CDR1 and CDR2 (germline): SGHTA, FQGNSA. The study, taken as a whole, reports: Most likely, a cluster of highly shared sequence variants arose as a sequencing artifact.

Remarks on this clone: The antigen is undetermined.

In the PCR, 60 Vbeta and 13 Jbeta primers were used. Generated by immunoSEQ multiplex PCR, the TCRdb table keeps only in-frame clones and is missing some. The repertoire has more than 95,000 clones, around 73% of them found once; the top ten carry approximately 1.7%. The TCR was taken from a woman aged 40 to 49 in good health and CMV-seronegative. The chain couples TRBV7-2 to TRBJ1-4; D is unresolved. Sequenced: PBMCs. CDR3 sequence reads: CASSLVMTGDNEKLFF. Here the CDR3 DNA reads TGTGCCAGCAGCTTAGTGATGACGGGAGATAATGAAAAACTGTTTTTT.